These 21 T cell receptor beta chains came from one sample sequenced in a study of cytomegalovirus exposure and HLA in healthy donors. Generated by immunoSEQ multiplex PCR, the TCRdb table keeps only in-frame clones and is missing some. The data hold some 100,000 clones, with 88% observed a single time. The source material was PBMCs. Receptors originate from a woman younger than 35 in good health and CMV-seronegative.

CDR3 in amino acids: CASSLDRNYGYTF. CDR3 nucleotides: TGTGCCAGCAGTCTGGACAGAAACTATGGCTACACCTTC. The chain links TRBV5-6 to TRBJ1-2; D may be TRBD1 (6 bases). Germline V lookup: CDR1 SGHDT, CDR2 YYEEEE. The CDR3 has 13 residues. V lost 5 bases and J lost 2, with 10 bases in between. The variable domain in full, with the rest retrieved from reference TRBV5-6 and TRBJ1-2, is DAGVTQSPTHLIKTRGQQVTLRCSPKSGHDTVSWYQQALGQGPQFIFQYYEEEERQRGNFPDRFSGHQFPNYSSELNVNALLLGDSALYLCASSLDRNYGYTFGSGTRLTVV.

This chain connects TRBV28 to TRBJ2-7; 7 positions match TRBD1. V lost 3 bases, J lost 3 bases, and 5 bases stayed unmatched. The CDR3 sequence is 14 residues long. From germline, CDR1 is MDHEN and CDR2 SYDVKM. The CDR3 reads CASSFEGQLYEQYF. CDR3 bases: TGTGCCAGCAGTTTCGAGGGACAGCTCTACGAGCAGTACTTC.

The chain couples TRBV4-1 to TRBJ1-2, with a possible D match to TRBD1 (6 bases). V was pared by 6 bases and J by 7 bases, with 12 bases between. Per the germline V gene, CDR1 is MGHRA and CDR2 is YSYEKL. The CDR3 is 12 residues long. The CDR3: CASRTGLFGYTF. The CDR3 region has the DNA TGCGCCAGCAGAACAGGGCTGTTTGGCTACACCTTC.

This chain joins TRBV5-4 and TRBJ2-7; D is perhaps TRBD2 (6 bases). V dropped 0 bases and J dropped 3 bases, with 10 bases sitting between them. This CDR3 is 14 amino acids long. Looked up from germline, CDR1 is SGHNT and CDR2 is YYREEE (reference sequence). The CDR3 loop is CASSLGGELYEQYF. DNA for the CDR3: TGTGCCAGCAGCTTGGGCGGGGAGCTCTACGAGCAGTACTTC.

This clone was seen only a few times. CDR3 DNA: TGTGCCAGCAGTGTGGGGGGTACTGAAGCTTTCTTT. This translates into CASSVGGTEAFF. The rearrangement joins TRBV6-6 to TRBJ1-1; maybe TRBD1 (5 bases). CDR1 and CDR2 (germline): MNHNY, SVGAGI (reference sequence). V lost 5 bases to trimming and J lost 5 bases, with 9 bases between them. This CDR3 spans 12 amino acids.

This rearrangement joins TRBV6-1 to TRBJ1-2, with a possible D match to TRBD1 (6 bases). Germline CDR1 and CDR2: MNHNS and SASEGT. Trimming cost V 5 bases and J 4 bases, with 17 bases left between them. The CDR3 extends over 15 amino acids. CDR3 nucleotides: TGTGCCAGCAGTCTCGACTCCGGGACATTCTATGGCTACACCTTC. Translating gives CASSLDSGTFYGYTF.

This clone was observed a few times. At one end, the junction sequence differs from germline, possibly due to a read error. The rearrangement joins TRBV2 to TRBJ2-4, with D possibly matching TRBD1 (6 bases). The CDR3 loop spans 14 amino acids. Germline lookup yields CDR1 SNHLY and CDR2 FYNNEI. The CDR3 is CASREGQAKNIQYF. CDR3 DNA: TGTGCCAGCAGGGAAGGACAGGCCAAAAACATTCAGTACTTC.

This clone was observed a single time. The rearrangement joins TRBV6-5 to TRBJ2-7; tentative D call: TRBD1 (7 bases). V lost 5 bases and J 0 bases, leaving 14 bases between the germline ends. The germline V gene encodes CDR1 MNHEY and CDR2 SVGAGI. This CDR3 has 15 amino acids. The CDR3 sequence is CASSPRQGLSYEQYF. CDR3 nucleotides: TGTGCCAGCAGTCCCCGACAGGGACTCTCCTACGAGCAGTACTTC.

This clone was observed a handful of times. The chain has TRBV21-1 and TRBJ2-7; the table calls TRBD2, which could not be checked here. TRBV21-1 is flagged as a pseudogene. There are 12 residues in the CDR3. The CDR3 here is CASSTLSYEQYF. Written as DNA, the CDR3 is TGTGCCAGCAGCACACTTTCCTACGAGCAGTACTTC.

V and J are TRBV13 and TRBJ2-4; a weak D match, TRBD2 (5 bases). CDR1 is PRHDT, CDR2 FYEKMQ, per germline (reference sequence). With 6 bases removed from V and 0 bases from J, the gap between germline ends came to 12 bases. CDR3 length: 15 amino acids. As DNA, the CDR3 is TGTGCCAGCAGTCTAGCCCCTTCAGCCAAAAACATTCAGTACTTC. The encoded protein is CASSLAPSAKNIQYF.

The V gene is TRBV11-2, the J gene TRBJ1-1, with 8 bases that match TRBD1. Germline V gene data show CDR1 as SGHAT and CDR2 as FQNNGV. The V segment lost 6 bases and the J segment 8 bases; nucleotides outside the gene matches: 8. The CDR3 covers 13 residues. CDR3 sequence reads: CASRPTGALEAFF. As DNA, the CDR3 is TGTGCCAGCAGGCCGACAGGGGCGCTAGAAGCTTTCTTT.

This chain uses TRBV11-3 with TRBJ2-4; D is unresolved. V shed 3 bases and J shed 0 bases, with 6 bases lying between them. CDR3 length: 14 amino acids. The germline V gene has CDR1 SGHNT and CDR2 YENEEA. CDR3 protein: CASSFSVAKNIQYF. CDR3 coding DNA: TGTGCCAGCAGCTTCTCAGTAGCCAAAAACATTCAGTACTTC.

The count of this clone is one. J is TRBJ1-5 and V is TRBV9; no reliable D call. The CDR3 extends over 13 amino acids. Trimming removed 0 bases from V and 5 bases from J, with 6 bases in between. Germline V gene data show CDR1 as SGDLS and CDR2 as YYNGEE. CDR3 sequence: CASSVGGYQPQHF. CDR3 nucleotide sequence: TGTGCCAGCAGCGTAGGAGGGTATCAGCCCCAGCATTTT.

The chain links TRBV6-5 to TRBJ1-3; D unclear. The CDR3 has 11 residues. Deletions cut 6 bases from V and 8 bases from J, with 8 bases between. The germline V gene encodes CDR1 MNHEY and CDR2 SVGAGI. The CDR3 DNA reads TGTGCCAGCAGCAGAGGAGACACCATATATTTT. Encoded protein: CASSRGDTIYF.

The chain links TRBV2 to TRBJ2-1; 7 nucleotides match TRBD2. CDR1 is SNHLY and CDR2 is FYNNEI in the germline V gene. Trimming cost V 11 bases and J 3 bases; bases outside gene matches: 1. The CDR3 loop spans 11 amino acids. As DNA, the CDR3 is TGTGCCGGGGGGGGCTACAATGAGCAGTTCTTC. It yields the protein CAGGGYNEQFF.

This clone was recorded once. This sequence joins TRBV2 and TRBJ2-3; weak D call: TRBD2 (6 bases). V lost 3 bases and J lost 1, with 11 bases in between. The length of the CDR3 is 15 residues. The V gene's germline CDR1 is SNHLY and CDR2 FYNNEI. The CDR3 is CASSEPQRGTDTQYF. Here the CDR3 DNA reads TGTGCCAGCAGTGAGCCCCAGCGGGGCACAGATACGCAGTATTTT.

The chain joins TRBV5-3 to TRBJ2-3; no clear D. TRBV5-3 is placed among ORFs of uncertain function. Trimming cost V 0 bases and J 3 bases, with 26 bases left between them. The CDR3 extends over 20 amino acids. The CDR3 spells CARSLAGGVWSLRFTDTQYF. The CDR3 nucleotides read TGTGCCAGAAGCTTGGCTGGCGGCGTATGGAGCCTGAGGTTTACAGATACGCAGTATTTT.

V gene TRBV18 combines with J gene TRBJ1-2, with D possibly matching TRBD1 (6 bases). The CDR3 length is 13 residues. The V end lost 3 bases, the J end lost 3 bases, and 8 bases lay between the germline ends. CDR1 is KGHSH, CDR2 LQKENI, per germline. DNA of the CDR3: TGTGCCAGCTCACCCGGACAGCACTATGGCTACACCTTC. It translates to CASSPGQHYGYTF.

This clone was seen a handful of times. V usage is TRBV18 and J usage is TRBJ2-2; 7 bases agree with TRBD2. This CDR3 has 15 amino acids. V lost 1 base and J lost 3; bases outside the gene matches: 2. In germline, CDR1 is KGHSH, CDR2 LQKENI. The chain's CDR3 is CASSPRLADTGELFF. CDR3 coding DNA: TGTGCCAGCTCACCACGGCTAGCGGACACCGGGGAGCTGTTTTTT.

The chain recombines TRBV21-1 with TRBJ2-3; the tabulated D call, TRBD2, remains unverified against the DNA. TRBV21-1 is a pseudogene. The CDR3 contains 16 residues. CDR3 sequence reads: CASSALGLTTRDTQYF. CDR3 bases: TGTGCCAGCAGCGCCCTCGGGTTAACAACACGAGATACGCAGTATTTT.

The chain has TRBV5-6 and TRBJ1-2, with D tentatively TRBD1 (5 bases). The CDR3 has 15 amino acids. Germline V gives CDR1 SGHDT, CDR2 YYEEEE. With 1 base removed from V and 8 bases from J, the gap between germline ends came to 18 bases. The CDR3 bases are TGTGCCAGCAGCTTGAAAGGGCCCAGGGAGGGAGGCTACACCTTC. Its protein product is CASSLKGPREGGYTF. Looking up the rest from reference TRBV5-6 and TRBJ1-2 gives the full variable domain: DAGVTQSPTHLIKTRGQQVTLRCSPKSGHDTVSWYQQALGQGPQFIFQYYEEEERQRGNFPDRFSGHQFPNYSSELNVNALLLGDSALYLCASSLKGPREGGYTFGSGTRLTVV.